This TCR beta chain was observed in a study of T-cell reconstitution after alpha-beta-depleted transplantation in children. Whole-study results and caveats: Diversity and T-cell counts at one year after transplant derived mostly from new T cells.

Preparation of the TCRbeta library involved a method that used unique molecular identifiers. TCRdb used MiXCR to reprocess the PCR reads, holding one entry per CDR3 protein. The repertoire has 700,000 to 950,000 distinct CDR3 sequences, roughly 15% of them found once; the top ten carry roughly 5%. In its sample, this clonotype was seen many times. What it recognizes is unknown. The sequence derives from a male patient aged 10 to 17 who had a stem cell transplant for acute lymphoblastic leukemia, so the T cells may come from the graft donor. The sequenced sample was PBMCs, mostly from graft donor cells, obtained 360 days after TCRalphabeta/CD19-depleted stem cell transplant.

This CDR3 reads CASSPRGSEAGELFF. Written as DNA, the CDR3 is TGTGCCAGCAGCCCCAGGGGGAGCGAGGCCGGGGAGCTGTTTTTT. V and J are TRBV9 and TRBJ2-2; 7 bases line up with TRBD1. CDR1 is SGDLS and CDR2 is YYNGEE in the germline V gene. The CDR3 is made up of 15 amino acids. The junction had 9 bases not matched to a gene; V was cut back by 4 bases and J by 6 bases.